Sequencing of this T cell receptor beta chain was carried out in a study of blood T cell repertoires in COVID-19. Study background: Both acute and convalescent COVID-19 samples were obtained from the United States, Italy and Spain. In each case, the material was cDNA or gDNA derived from T cells, B-cell-depleted T cells, or PBMCs.

This CDR3 has 15 amino acids. The germline gives CDR1 LNHDA, CDR2 SQIVND (reference sequence). V lost 7 bases and J lost 2; bases outside the gene matches: 7. Per the study methods: The authors estimated nucleated cell counts from reference gene primer amplification. Method: immunoSEQ multiplex PCR; TCRdb's copy keeps in-frame clones and lacks some. The DNA gave D and trimming, while V, J and clone size come from that table. The table lists about 380,000 clones, around 84% of them singletons. The V gene is TRBV19, the J gene TRBJ2-3; 9 bases agree with TRBD2. The receptor's source is a woman aged 18-29 years with acute or convalescent COVID-19. The specimen sequenced was peripheral blood. The CDR3 nucleotides read TGTGCCAGTAAAAGAGCGGGAGGAAACACAGATACGCAGTATTTT. Amino acid sequence: CASKRAGGNTDTQYF.